This passage covers 27 T cell receptor beta chains from one sample sequenced in a study of cytomegalovirus exposure and HLA in healthy donors. The PCR made use of 60 Vbeta and 13 Jbeta primers. Profiling relied on immunoSEQ multiplex PCR, and the TCRdb table lists in-frame clones only, not all of them. The data contain some 90,000 clones, 81% of them singletons. Sequencing was performed on PBMCs. These receptors were collected from a human donor in good health.

V gene TRBV7-8 combines with J gene TRBJ1-3; tentative D call: TRBD1 (5 bases). V lost 6 bases to trimming and J lost 4 bases, with 10 bases between them. CDR1 SGHVS and CDR2 FQNEAQ come from the germline V gene. The CDR3 runs 13 residues. DNA of the CDR3: TGTGCCAGCAGTTGGACAACGGGAAACACCATATATTTT. Translated: CASSWTTGNTIYF.

The genes are TRBV7-9 and TRBJ2-7; 9 nucleotides align to TRBD1. The CDR3 sequence is 16 residues long. The V segment lost 4 bases and the J segment 0 bases; nucleotides outside the gene matches: 7. Germline assignment: CDR1 SEHNR and CDR2 FQNEAQ (reference sequence). The chain's CDR3 is CASSSAGTGSSYEQYF. The DNA for the CDR3 is TGTGCCAGCAGCTCGGCCGGGACAGGGAGCTCCTACGAGCAGTACTTC.

V is TRBV28 and J is TRBJ1-2, with unresolved D. Per germline, CDR1 MDHEN and CDR2 SYDVKM. CDR3 length equals 12 residues. Trimming took off 4 bases at V and 2 bases at J, with 5 bases between the two ends. CDR3 nucleotide sequence: TGTGCCAGCAGTTCACAGAACTATGGCTACACCTTC. Translated: CASSSQNYGYTF.

The chain uses TRBV6-5 and TRBJ1-2, with D perhaps TRBD1 (6 bases). Per germline, CDR1 MNHEY and CDR2 SVGAGI. Between the trimmed V and J ends, which lost 6 bases and 2 bases, there was a span of 10 bases. The CDR3 has 13 residues. The CDR3 spells CASSHRDNYGYTF. CDR3 coding DNA: TGTGCCAGCAGCCACAGGGACAACTATGGCTACACCTTC.

CDR3 sequence (DNA): TGTGCCAGCAGCTTGCCCCAGACCTACGAGCAGTACTTC. The encoded protein is CASSLPQTYEQYF. V gene TRBV7-2 combines with J gene TRBJ2-7, with D uncertain. Trimming stripped 3 bases from V and 2 bases from J, with 8 bases between. There are 13 residues in the CDR3. CDR1 is SGHTA, CDR2 FQGNSA, per germline.

There are a few counts of this clone. This chain joins TRBV19 and TRBJ1-5; TRBD1 matches 7 bases. V trimming: 7 bases; J trimming: 4 bases; junction bases outside the gene matches: 10. CDR1 is LNHDA, CDR2 SQIVND, per germline (reference sequence). The CDR3 is 15 residues long. This chain's CDR3 is CASTPRQGGNQPQHF. The CDR3 nucleotides are TGTGCCAGTACCCCGCGACAGGGCGGGAATCAGCCCCAGCATTTT.

CDR3 protein: CASSSGLAGGPQFF. The CDR3 nucleotides read TGTGCCAGCAGCTCCGGACTAGCGGGGGGGCCTCAATTCTTC. The chain carries TRBV7-2 and TRBJ2-1; 15 bases are a match to TRBD2. CDR1 and CDR2 from the germline V gene are SGHTA and FQGNSA. V shed 4 bases, J shed 16 bases, and the junction held 8 bases outside the gene matches. CDR3 size: 14 residues.

This sequence joins TRBV25-1 and TRBJ1-5; unclear D gene. Germline CDR1 and CDR2: MGHDK and SYGVNS. The CDR3 contains 14 residues. Trimming removed 2 bases at V and 3 bases at J, with 8 bases between. DNA for the CDR3: TGTGCCAGCAGTGAACCCGGACTCAATCAGCCCCAGCATTTT. Its translation: CASSEPGLNQPQHF.

The sample holds a few counts of this clone. The V call is TRBV2, the J call TRBJ1-2; TRBD1 matches at 7 bases. V was clipped by 6 bases and J by 0 bases; unmatched bases: 1. Germline V gene lookup returns CDR1 SNHLY and CDR2 FYNNEI. The CDR3 spans 13 residues. The CDR3 protein is CASRDRSNYGYTF. CDR3 nucleotide sequence: TGTGCCAGCAGGGACAGGTCTAACTATGGCTACACCTTC.

This sequence joins TRBV11-2 and TRBJ2-5; D gene ambiguous. Germline assignment: CDR1 SGHAT and CDR2 FQNNGV. V lost 1 base and J lost 7, with 13 bases in between. The CDR3 runs 14 residues. CDR3 residues: CASSLVRAERTQYF. The DNA for the CDR3 is TGTGCCAGCAGCTTAGTTCGAGCTGAGCGGACCCAGTACTTC.

V gene TRBV18 combines with J gene TRBJ2-1, with 11 bases identical to TRBD1. The junction had 4 bases not matched to a gene; V was cut back by 2 bases and J by 7 bases. Germline assignment: CDR1 KGHSH and CDR2 LQKENI. The CDR3 totals 15 residues. CDR3 sequence reads: CASSPGTGGGNEQFF. CDR3 nucleotide sequence: TGTGCCAGCTCACCAGGGACAGGGGGAGGGAATGAGCAGTTCTTC. The full variable domain, rest sourced from reference TRBV18 and TRBJ2-1, is NAGVMQNPRHLVRRRGQEARLRCSPMKGHSHVYWYRQLPEEGLKFMVYLQKENIIDESGMPKERFSAEFPKEGPSILRIQQVVRGDSAAYFCASSPGTGGGNEQFFGPGTRLTVL.

The V call is TRBV27, the J call TRBJ1-2; D might be TRBD1 (6 bases). The CDR3 loop spans 15 amino acids. V dropped 5 bases and J dropped 2 bases, with 15 bases sitting between them. Germline CDR1 is MNHEY and CDR2 is SMNVEV (reference sequence). DNA of the CDR3: TGTGCCAGCAGTGCCTACAGGGTACTCAACTATGGCTACACCTTC. Translating gives CASSAYRVLNYGYTF.

J is TRBJ1-5 and V is TRBV7-2; D is ambiguous. The V and J ends lost 2 bases and 3 bases respectively, with 8 bases between them. The CDR3 spans 14 residues. Germline loops: CDR1 SGHTA, CDR2 FQGNSA. CDR3 DNA: TGTGCCAGCAGCTTAATAGCTCTCAATCAGCCCCAGCATTTT. It translates to CASSLIALNQPQHF.

The rearrangement links TRBV13 to TRBJ2-2; 10 bases fit TRBD2. V shed 2 bases and J 6 bases; nucleotides not matched to a gene: 9. The germline V gene has CDR1 PRHDT and CDR2 FYEKMQ (reference sequence). This CDR3 has 17 amino acids. In DNA form, the CDR3 reads TGTGCCAGCAGCTTAAAGGGTCGTCTAGCGGGAGCCGGGGAGCTGTTTTTT. Translating gives CASSLKGRLAGAGELFF.

This clone appeared a few times. The chain couples TRBV15 to TRBJ2-7, with 7 bases fitting TRBD1. The CDR3 contains 15 residues. Germline V CDR1 and CDR2: LNHNV, YYDKDF (reference sequence). The trim removed 6 bases at V and 0 bases at J, leaving 8 bases unmatched. This chain's CDR3 is CATRKQGSSSYEQYF. The CDR3 DNA follows: TGTGCCACCAGGAAACAGGGGTCGAGCTCCTACGAGCAGTACTTC.

The V gene is TRBV28, the J gene TRBJ1-1, with 7 bases matching TRBD1. Germline-derived CDR1 and CDR2 are MDHEN and SYDVKM. The V gene end was trimmed by 5 bases and the J gene end by 3 bases; junction bases not matched to a gene: 15. The CDR3 has 17 amino acids. The CDR3 nucleotides read TGTGCCAGCAGTCAAAAACTACCGGGACAGAGACACACTGAAGCTTTCTTT. Protein: CASSQKLPGQRHTEAFF. Based on the CDR3 plus reference TRBV28 and TRBJ1-1, the full variable domain is DVKVTQSSRYLVKRTGEKVFLECVQDMDHENMFWYRQDPGLGLRLIYFSYDVKMKEKGDIPEGYSVSREKKERFSLILESASTNQTSMYLCASSQKLPGQRHTEAFFGQGTRLTVV.

The CDR3 here is CASSIQGARETQYF. CDR3 DNA: TGTGCCAGCAGTATTCAGGGGGCCCGGGAGACCCAGTACTTC. This sequence joins TRBV27 and TRBJ2-5; 8 bases are a match to TRBD1. The J segment lost 5 bases and the V segment lost 5 bases, leaving 7 bases of the junction unmatched. The germline V gene has CDR1 MNHEY and CDR2 SMNVEV (reference sequence). The CDR3 totals 14 residues.

The count of this clone is one. The chain links TRBV4-2 to TRBJ1-6; 7 positions match TRBD1. CDR3 length: 17 residues. V lost 3 bases to trimming and J lost 9 bases; unmatched junction nucleotides: 14. Germline lookup yields CDR1 LGHNA and CDR2 YNFKEQ. CDR3 residues: CASSQPPGGLSGSPLHF. The DNA of the CDR3 is TGTGCCAGCAGCCAGCCTCCAGGGGGGCTAAGTGGTTCACCCCTCCACTTT.

This clone occurred a few times. This chain links TRBV7-3 with TRBJ2-1; tentative D call: TRBD1 (6 bases). Germline CDR1 SGHTA, CDR2 FQGTGA. The V end was cut by 0 bases, the J end by 3 bases, with 12 bases between. The CDR3 is 16 amino acids. The CDR3 sequence: CASSLTGAGLYNEQFF. The CDR3 DNA reads as TGTGCCAGCAGCTTAACGGGGGCGGGCCTCTACAATGAGCAGTTCTTC. Full variable domain (outside the CDR3, taken from reference TRBV7-3 and TRBJ2-1): GAGVSQTPSNKVTEKGKYVELRCDPISGHTALYWYRQSLGQGPEFLIYFQGTGAADDSGLPNDRFFAVRPEGSVSTLKIQRTERGDSAVYLCASSLTGAGLYNEQFFGPGTRLTVL.

The chain employs TRBV28 and TRBJ2-5, with TRBD2 identical over 8 bases. CDR1 is MDHEN, CDR2 SYDVKM, per germline. This CDR3 spans 15 amino acids. V trimming: 6 bases; J trimming: 7 bases; junction bases outside the gene matches: 13. The CDR3 loop reads CASSPGGTPTGTQYF. CDR3 bases: TGTGCCAGCAGCCCGGGGGGGACACCCACGGGGACCCAGTACTTC.

The chain is built from TRBV4-3 and TRBJ1-1; 12 nucleotides agree with TRBD1. The length of the CDR3 is 14 residues. The germline CDR1 and CDR2 sequences are LGHNA and YSLEER. V lost 1 base and J lost 12; bases outside the gene matches: 6. This CDR3 reads CASSQVGTGGQPFF. CDR3 nucleotides: TGCGCCAGCAGCCAAGTGGGGACAGGGGGCCAACCTTTCTTT.

The J gene is TRBJ2-5, the V gene TRBV27; a weak D match, TRBD1 (6 bases). CDR1 and CDR2 from the germline V gene are MNHEY and SMNVEV (reference sequence). The CDR3 consists of 15 residues. V was trimmed by 5 bases and J by 2 bases, leaving 15 bases between them. CDR3 loop: CASSQGQRLQETQYF. The DNA of the CDR3 is TGTGCCAGCAGTCAAGGACAGAGACTACAAGAGACCCAGTACTTC.

This rearrangement joins TRBV18 to TRBJ2-5; possible D gene TRBD1, 5 bases. The CDR3 loop spans 16 amino acids. The V and J ends lost 2 bases and 2 bases respectively, with 15 bases between them. Germline CDR1 KGHSH, CDR2 LQKENI. The CDR3 bases are TGTGCCAGCTCACCAAGGATGACAGTGAAACAAGAGACCCAGTACTTC. It translates to CASSPRMTVKQETQYF. The full variable domain, with the rest looked up from reference TRBV18 and TRBJ2-5, is NAGVMQNPRHLVRRRGQEARLRCSPMKGHSHVYWYRQLPEEGLKFMVYLQKENIIDESGMPKERFSAEFPKEGPSILRIQQVVRGDSAAYFCASSPRMTVKQETQYFGPGTRLLVL.

V is TRBV4-2 and J is TRBJ2-7; a weak D match, TRBD1 (5 bases). CDR1 is LGHNA, CDR2 YNFKEQ, per germline. This CDR3 contains 13 residues. V was clipped by 4 bases and J by 0 bases, with 7 bases between them. The chain's CDR3 is CASSPDNSYEQYF. The CDR3 bases are TGTGCCAGCAGCCCGGACAACTCCTACGAGCAGTACTTC.

The chain joins TRBV5-8 to TRBJ2-5; 12 bases match TRBD1. The CDR3 is made up of 17 amino acids. Trimming cost V 7 bases and J 2 bases; bases outside gene matches: 12. Per germline, CDR1 SGHTS and CDR2 YDEGEE. CDR3 nucleotides: TGTGCCAGCGGCACTATCAGGGACAGGGGGCTACAAGAGACCCAGTACTTC. Amino acids: CASGTIRDRGLQETQYF. The full variable domain, in which reference TRBV5-8 and TRBJ2-5 provide the parts outside the CDR3, is EAGVTQSPTHLIKTRGQQATLRCSPISGHTSVYWYQQALGLGLQFLLWYDEGEERNRGNFPPRFSGRQFPNYSSELNVNALELEDSALYLCASGTIRDRGLQETQYFGPGTRLLVL.

The chain carries TRBV6-4 and TRBJ1-3; D call uncertain. CDR3 length: 13 amino acids. The V and J ends lost 2 bases and 4 bases respectively, with 6 bases between them. CDR1 is MRHNA and CDR2 is SNTAGT in the germline V gene. This chain's CDR3 is CASSDTTGNTIYF. DNA for the CDR3: TGTGCCAGCAGTGACACTACGGGAAACACCATATATTTT.

This chain links TRBV19 with TRBJ2-7; a weak D match, TRBD1 (7 bases). The V end was cut by 4 bases, the J end by 4 bases, with 14 bases between. This CDR3 has 14 amino acids. CDR1 is LNHDA and CDR2 is SQIVND in the germline V gene (reference sequence). Written as DNA, the CDR3 is TGTGCCAGTAGTAACAGGGGCGCGGGGTACGAGCAGTACTTC. Translated: CASSNRGAGYEQYF.